The rows below give T cell receptor beta chains drawn from one sample of a study of blood T cells in healthy people across ages. TCRdb analysed the 5' RACE reads with MiXCR anew, one entry per CDR3 protein. This table has 600,000 to 800,000 distinct CDR3 sequences, under 25% appearing once. The sample consisted of blood. The receptors were gathered from a man aged 70-80 years in good health. Both conserved end residues are part of each CDR3.

CDR3aa: CASSQGVALTSYDQYF
v_gene: TRBV4-3
j_gene: TRBJ2-5
len: 16

CDR3aa: CSVDDRATGELFF
v_gene: TRBV29-1
j_gene: TRBJ2-2
len: 13

CDR3aa: CATSGTTGELFF
v_gene: TRBV24-1
j_gene: TRBJ2-2
len: 12

CDR3aa: CASSQVPGQGTIYEQYF
v_gene: TRBV4-1
j_gene: TRBJ2-7
len: 17

CDR3aa: CASSLAGSGRAQDTQYF
v_gene: TRBV7-8
j_gene: TRBJ2-3
len: 17

CDR3aa: CSAPDWRSGNEQFF
v_gene: TRBV20-1
j_gene: TRBJ2-1
len: 14

CDR3aa: CSVVIGLAGEQYF
v_gene: TRBV29-1
j_gene: TRBJ2-5
len: 13

CDR3aa: CASSPGTSGSRDEQYF
v_gene: TRBV7-2
j_gene: TRBJ2-7
len: 16

CDR3aa: CASSLEAGGNGELFF
v_gene: TRBV5-4
j_gene: TRBJ2-2
len: 15

CDR3aa: CASSFGLREDTQYF
v_gene: TRBV5-5
j_gene: TRBJ2-3
len: 14

CDR3aa: CASSQELVLRGAGNIQYF
v_gene: TRBV3-1
j_gene: TRBJ2-4
len: 18

CDR3aa: CASSPPTGVYEQYF
v_gene: TRBV18
j_gene: .
len: 14

CDR3aa: CASSRLERVNEQFF
v_gene: TRBV12-3/TRBV12-4
j_gene: TRBJ2-1
len: 14

CDR3aa: CASSLDPARGGKLFF
v_gene: TRBV7-2
j_gene: TRBJ1-4
len: 15

CDR3aa: CSARKGSGRGYEQYF
v_gene: TRBV20-1
j_gene: TRBJ2-7
len: 15

CDR3aa: CASILEGTDTQYF
v_gene: TRBV3-1
j_gene: TRBJ2-3
len: 13

CDR3aa: CATNRGGAGQGSSAKNIQYF
v_gene: TRBV15
j_gene: TRBJ2-4
len: 20

CDR3aa: CASSVTGGSYNSPLHF
v_gene: TRBV12-3/TRBV12-4
j_gene: TRBJ1-6
len: 16

CDR3aa: CASSQDIGQGFDEQYF
v_gene: TRBV4-2
j_gene: .
len: 16

CDR3aa: CASSFLADPYEQYF
v_gene: TRBV6-2/TRBV6-3
j_gene: TRBJ2-7
len: 14

CDR3aa: CATTEGDTGRNTIYF
v_gene: TRBV15
j_gene: TRBJ1-3
len: 15